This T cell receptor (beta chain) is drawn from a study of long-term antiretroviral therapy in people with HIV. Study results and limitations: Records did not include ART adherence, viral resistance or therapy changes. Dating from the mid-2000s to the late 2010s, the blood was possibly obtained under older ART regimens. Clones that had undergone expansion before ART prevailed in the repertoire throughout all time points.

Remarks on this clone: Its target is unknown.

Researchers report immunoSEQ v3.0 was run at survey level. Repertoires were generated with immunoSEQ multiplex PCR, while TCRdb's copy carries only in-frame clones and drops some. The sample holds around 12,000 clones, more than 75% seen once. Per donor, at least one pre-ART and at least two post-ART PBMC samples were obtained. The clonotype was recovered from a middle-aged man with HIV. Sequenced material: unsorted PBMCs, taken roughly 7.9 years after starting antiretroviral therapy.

The CDR3, as DNA: TGCAGCGTTGAGGGGTGGGACCCCAACTCTGGGGCCAACGTCCTGACTTTC. Translating it yields CSVEGWDPNSGANVLTF. The chain has TRBV29-1 and TRBJ2-6; D tentatively fits TRBD1 or TRBD2 (5 bases each). The V and J ends lost 3 bases and 0 bases respectively, with 15 bases between them. This CDR3 is built from 17 residues. Germline V gene lookup returns CDR1 SQVTM and CDR2 ANQGSEA.